These T cell receptor beta chains were read from a single sample in a study of T cell responses to AZD1222 COVID-19 vaccine. Assay used: immunoSEQ multiplex PCR; TCRdb lists only in-frame clones, some missing. The profile shows some 130,000 clones, roughly 90% of them singletons. The material sequenced was peripheral blood, taken on day 0 of AZD1222 vaccination. These receptor sequences come from an adult in good health. Each CDR3 is given with its conserved first and last residue. The size of a clone is reported for some rows only, either as once, few or many, or as a class for expanded clones.

length,V,size,CDR3
16,TRBV19,NA,CASSRRDRGDNSPLHF
14,TRBV7-6,few,CASSLEGSRGEQYF
14,TRBV28,NA,CASSSPRQGDTQYF
15,TRBV7-6,NA,CASSVRRGPYNEQFF
14,TRBV6-5,NA,CASSRDRGNEKLFF
16,TRBV3-1/TRBV3-2,NA,CASSQDLENIQETQYF
13,TRBV12-3/TRBV12-4,NA,CASRPNPTDEQFF
14,TRBV6-5,NA,CASEKERANEKLFF
13,TRBV25-1,NA,CASRTDRIYGYTF
11,TRBV10-3,once,CAILEGNGYTF
14,TRBV9,NA,CASSVGDRNQPQHF
16,TRBV19,NA,CASSMGAFSGANVLTF
12,TRBV6-4,NA,CASQDGDTEAFF
15,TRBV7-2,NA,CASSLVTRGSDEQFF
15,TRBV3-1/TRBV3-2,NA,CASSQEGGLNAEAFF
14,TRBV4-3,NA,CASSPSQGSYGYTF
14,TRBV12-5,NA,CASGSTASYNEQFF
15,TRBV7-9,NA,CASSSSLVSYNEQFF
14,TRBV27,NA,CARTGKDSGNTIYF
13,TRBV29-1,NA,CSAAWDPDTEAFF
14,TRBV29-1,NA,CSVEQGQGTYEQYF
15,TRBV19,NA,CASSARLLAKNIQYF
14,TRBV5-1,few,CASSPARGGTEAFF
23,TRBV21-1,NA,CASSNESYPGWGQTLYSNQPQHF
15,TRBV2,once,CASRKRGPGANVLTF
17,TRBV29-1,NA,CSVQIYPTGQLNTEAFF